This T cell receptor (beta chain) emerged from a study of T cell changes during pregnancy in multiple sclerosis. Repertoires were generated with immunoSEQ multiplex PCR, while TCRdb's copy carries only in-frame clones and drops some. This repertoire shows about 17,000 clones, nearly 90% found once; its top ten account for about 12%. Germline loops: CDR1 SEHNR, CDR2 FQNEAQ (reference sequence). CDR3 length equals 16 residues. J was trimmed by 6 bases and V by 5 bases; bases with no gene match: 13. This TCR was sampled from a female donor in good health, enrolled as a control in a pregnancy study. Material: CD8+ T cells from peripheral blood mononuclear cells, obtained after pregnancy. V is TRBV7-9 and J is TRBJ1-1, with TRBD1 identical over 9 bases. CDR3 sequence: CASSPPLQGAGAEAFF. CDR3 in DNA: TGTGCCAGCAGCCCGCCCTTACAGGGGGCGGGTGCTGAAGCTTTCTTT.